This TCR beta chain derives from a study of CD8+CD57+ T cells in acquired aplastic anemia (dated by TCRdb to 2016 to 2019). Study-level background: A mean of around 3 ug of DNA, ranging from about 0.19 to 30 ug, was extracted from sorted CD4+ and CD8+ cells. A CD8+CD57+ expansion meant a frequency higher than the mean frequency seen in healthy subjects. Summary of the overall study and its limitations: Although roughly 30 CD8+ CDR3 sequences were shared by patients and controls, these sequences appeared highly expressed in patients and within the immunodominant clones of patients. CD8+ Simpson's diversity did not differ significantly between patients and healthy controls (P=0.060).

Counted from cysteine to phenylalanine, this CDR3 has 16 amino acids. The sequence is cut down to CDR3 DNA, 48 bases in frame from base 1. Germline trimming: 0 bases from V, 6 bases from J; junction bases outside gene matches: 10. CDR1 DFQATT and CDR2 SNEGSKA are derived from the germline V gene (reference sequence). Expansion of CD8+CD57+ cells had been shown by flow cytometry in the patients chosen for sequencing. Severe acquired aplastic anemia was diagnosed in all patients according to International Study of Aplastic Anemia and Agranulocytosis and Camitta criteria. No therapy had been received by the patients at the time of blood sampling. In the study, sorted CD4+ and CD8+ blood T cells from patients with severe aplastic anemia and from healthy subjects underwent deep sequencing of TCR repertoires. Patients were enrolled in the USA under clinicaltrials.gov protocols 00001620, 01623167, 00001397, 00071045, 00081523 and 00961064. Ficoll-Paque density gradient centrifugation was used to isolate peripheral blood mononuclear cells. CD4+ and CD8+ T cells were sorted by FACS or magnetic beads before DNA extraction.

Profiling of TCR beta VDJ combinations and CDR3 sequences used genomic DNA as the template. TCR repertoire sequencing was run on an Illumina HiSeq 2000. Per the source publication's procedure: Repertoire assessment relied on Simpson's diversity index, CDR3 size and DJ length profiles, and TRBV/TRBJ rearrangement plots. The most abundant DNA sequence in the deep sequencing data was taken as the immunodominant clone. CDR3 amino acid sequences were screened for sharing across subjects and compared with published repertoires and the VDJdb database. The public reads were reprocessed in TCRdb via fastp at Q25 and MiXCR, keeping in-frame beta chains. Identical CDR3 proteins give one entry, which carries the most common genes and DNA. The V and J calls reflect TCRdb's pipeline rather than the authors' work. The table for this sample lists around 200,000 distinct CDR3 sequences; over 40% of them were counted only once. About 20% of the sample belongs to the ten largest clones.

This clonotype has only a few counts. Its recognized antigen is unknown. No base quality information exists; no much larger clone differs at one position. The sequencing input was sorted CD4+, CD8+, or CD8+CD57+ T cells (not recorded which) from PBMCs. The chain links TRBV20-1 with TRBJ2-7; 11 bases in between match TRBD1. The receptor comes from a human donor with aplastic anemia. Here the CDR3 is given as CSARDHLGQGGVEQYF. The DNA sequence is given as TGCAGTGCTAGAGACCACCTGGGACAGGGGGGCGTCGAGCAGTACTTC.